This T cell receptor (beta chain) was documented in a study of radiation and T cells in renal cell carcinoma. Sequencing was performed with immunoSEQ multiplex PCR; in TCRdb, only in-frame clones are kept and a portion is missing. The data show about 130,000 clones, with about 81% seen just once and over 1.5% held by the top ten. This CDR3 has 14 residues. Germline CDR1 is MDHEN and CDR2 is SYDVKM. The germline V and J ends were trimmed by 6 bases and 3 bases, with 14 bases remaining between them. As for time point: blood 2 weeks post-SBRT. Treatment specified: 15 Gy SBRT to primary tumor, nephrectomy 4 weeks later. Blood was sampled at baseline, 2 weeks and 4 weeks after SBRT. Clear cell pathology was present in this patient's renal cell carcinoma.

The chain has TRBV28 and TRBJ1-2, with D unclear. The material sequenced was blood, taken from a patient whose treatment included radiotherapy and nephrectomy. The TCR comes from a woman in her fifties or sixties with renal cell carcinoma. This chain's CDR3 is CASSRASSHYGYTF. The CDR3 nucleotides read TGTGCCAGCAGCCGAGCGAGTTCCCACTATGGCTACACCTTC.